This is a list of T cell receptor beta chains from one sample in a study of cytomegalovirus exposure and HLA in healthy donors. Produced via immunoSEQ multiplex PCR; TCRdb's table is partial and in-frame only. Here the sample spans approximately 160,000 clones, under 95% being singletons. The sequencing sample was made of PBMCs. The receptors originated from a woman under 30 in good health and CMV-seropositive. Both conserved end residues are part of each CDR3. The D gene is left open where the match is weak. Clone size is shown for a subset of rows, as once, few, many or a class of expanded clone.

V,D,size,J,DNA,CDR3
TRBV7-8,TRBD1,-,TRBJ1-5,TGTGCCAGCAGCCTGAACCGGACAGGGGGCTTTAGAAGCAATCAGCCCCAGCATTTT,CASSLNRTGGFRSNQPQHF
TRBV19,TRBD1,once,TRBJ1-5,TGTGCCAGTAGTATCGACAGGGGAAGCAATCAGCCCCAGCATTTT,CASSIDRGSNQPQHF
TRBV6-1,-,-,TRBJ1-1,TGTGCCAGCACAGGGGACCCGAACACTGAAGCTTTCTTT,CASTGDPNTEAFF
TRBV6-5,-,-,TRBJ1-2,TGTGCCAGCAGTTACTCTCCCCAGAATTATGGCTACACCTTC,CASSYSPQNYGYTF
TRBV28,-,-,TRBJ2-7,TGTGCCAGCAGTTCCGCGAGGGCCTCCTACGAGCAGTACTTC,CASSSARASYEQYF
TRBV27,-,-,TRBJ1-1,TGTGCCAGCAGCCCACCCAGGAGGGCCTCGGGCACTGAAGCTTTCTTT,CASSPPRRASGTEAFF
TRBV13,TRBD2,-,TRBJ2-7,TGTGCCAGCAGCTCGGGACTAGTGAGCGAGCAGTACTTC,CASSSGLVSEQYF
TRBV19,TRBD2,-,TRBJ2-1,TGTGCCAGTAGTATTTGGGCTAGCGGGAGCTCGGGATTGCCCTACAATGAGCAGTTCTTC,CASSIWASGSSGLPYNEQFF
TRBV11-2,-,-,TRBJ2-2,TGTGCCAGCAGCTTTGGGGGGACCGGGGAGCTGTTTTTT,CASSFGGTGELFF
TRBV7-9,-,-,TRBJ1-1,TGTGCCAGCAGCCTCGGTGATGAAGCTTTCTTT,CASSLGDEAFF
TRBV18,-,-,TRBJ1-1,TGTGCCAGCTCGCACGAGGGAGGGCCCACTGAAGCTTTCTTT,CASSHEGGPTEAFF
TRBV6-4,-,-,TRBJ1-2,TGTGCCAGCAGTGACTCAGGGCAGGGGATAAGCCATGGCTACACCTTC,CASSDSGQGISHGYTF
TRBV19,-,-,TRBJ2-7,TGTGCCAGTACCCTACGGCCAGGGCTTTCCTACGAGCAGTACTTC,CASTLRPGLSYEQYF
TRBV11-2,-,-,TRBJ2-3,TGTGCCAGCAGCTCCGCGGGTACGCAGTATTTT,CASSSAGTQYF
TRBV15,-,once,TRBJ1-1,TGTGCCACCAGCAGAGAGGGAGGCAATGAAGCTTTCTTT,CATSREGGNEAFF
TRBV6-1,TRBD2,-,TRBJ2-3,TGTGCCAGCAGTGGCCTAGCGGGAGATGATTTTGGGAGCACAGATACGCAGTATTTT,CASSGLAGDDFGSTDTQYF